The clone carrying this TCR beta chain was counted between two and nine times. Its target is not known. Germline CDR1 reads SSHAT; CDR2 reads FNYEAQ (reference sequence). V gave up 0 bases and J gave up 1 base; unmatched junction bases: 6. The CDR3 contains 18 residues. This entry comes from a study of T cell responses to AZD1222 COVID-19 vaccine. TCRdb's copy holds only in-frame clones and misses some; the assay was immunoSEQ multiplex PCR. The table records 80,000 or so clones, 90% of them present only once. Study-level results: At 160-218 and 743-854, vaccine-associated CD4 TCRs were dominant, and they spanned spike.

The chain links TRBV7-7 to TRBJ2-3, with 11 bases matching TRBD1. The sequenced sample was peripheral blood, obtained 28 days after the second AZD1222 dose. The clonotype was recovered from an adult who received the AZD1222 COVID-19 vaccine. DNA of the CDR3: TGTGCCAGCAGCTTAGCGTCGGGACAGGGGGTGGGCACAGATACGCAGTATTTT. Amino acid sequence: CASSLASGQGVGTDTQYF.